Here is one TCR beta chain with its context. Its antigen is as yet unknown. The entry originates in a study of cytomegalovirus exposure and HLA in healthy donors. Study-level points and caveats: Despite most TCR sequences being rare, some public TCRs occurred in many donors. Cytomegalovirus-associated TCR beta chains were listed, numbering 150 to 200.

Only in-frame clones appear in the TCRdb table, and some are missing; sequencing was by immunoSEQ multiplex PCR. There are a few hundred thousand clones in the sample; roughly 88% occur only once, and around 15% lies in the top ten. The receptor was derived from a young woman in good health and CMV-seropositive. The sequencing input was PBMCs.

The CDR3 coding sequence is TGTGCCAGCGGAGCCCAGCCCCAGCATTTT. Translation gives CASGAQPQHF. The J gene is TRBJ1-5, the V gene TRBV27; D unresolved. With 8 bases removed from V and 7 bases from J, the gap between germline ends came to 6 bases. Germline CDR1 and CDR2: MNHEY and SMNVEV (reference sequence). This CDR3 comprises 10 residues.